The TCR beta chain described here comes from a study of Ad26.COV2.S vaccination and SARS-CoV-2 variants. The study, taken as a whole, reports: Total T cell responses may have been underestimated by the TCR breadth and depth analyses.

About this clone: Its matching antigen is unknown.

Germline CDR1 and CDR2: SGHNT and YYREEE (reference sequence). The CDR3 contains 16 residues. V was pared by 4 bases and J by 2 bases, with 10 bases of the junction left unmatched. Repertoires were generated with immunoSEQ multiplex PCR, while TCRdb's copy carries only in-frame clones and drops some. Among around 300,000 clones, around 90% were seen once, and the ten largest hold around 6.1%. As for treatment: some 20 received Ad26.COV2.S at low or high dose, single or two shots; about 5 received placebo; per-sample allocation not given. At day 63 after the first vaccine or placebo injection, samples were drawn.

Sequencing used peripheral blood, obtained in a trial of Ad26.COV2.S vaccine versus placebo. The clonotype was recovered from a person between 18 and 60 years old who received the Ad26.COV2.S COVID-19 vaccine or a placebo. V gene TRBV5-4 combines with J gene TRBJ2-3, with 7 bases identical to TRBD2. CDR3 protein: CASSPVPAGITDTQYF. The CDR3 coding sequence is TGTGCCAGCAGCCCCGTCCCAGCGGGGATCACAGATACGCAGTATTTT.